This T cell receptor beta chain was sequenced during a study of T-cell reconstitution after alpha-beta-depleted transplantation in children. Trimming shortened V by 5 bases and J by 6 bases, and 26 bases separated the two germline ends. The CDR3 is 17 residues long. Per germline, CDR1 DFQATT and CDR2 SNEGSKA (reference sequence). This clonotype was found a few times. Unique molecular identifiers were used in preparing the TCRbeta library. TCRdb redid the calling of the PCR reads with MiXCR, one entry per CDR3 protein. The sample has 150,000 to 200,000 distinct CDR3 sequences; 6% to 7% are singletons. This TCR came from a human donor who donated a stem cell graft to a child with Wiskott-Aldrich syndrome. Sequencing was performed on PBMCs from the stem cell graft donor, taken from the stem cell graft. This chain connects TRBV20-1 to TRBJ2-1, with D maybe TRBD2 (6 bases). CDR3 in DNA: TGCAGTGCTGGAGCGGGCGGGGTCTCTCCTTTCTCCAATGAGCAGTTCTTC. Translation gives CSAGAGGVSPFSNEQFF.